The T cell receptor (beta chain) described here comes from a study of cytomegalovirus exposure and HLA in healthy donors. Study-wide findings and caveats: In vitro confirmation showed a few CMV-associated chains to be CMV antigen specific. According to a subsequent analysis, TCR clusters from the first cohort were inclined to appear together in the 120 validation repertoires.

A remark on this clone: Its specificity is not known.

The data were produced by immunoSEQ multiplex PCR, yet TCRdb's version contains in-frame clones alone and is incomplete. The repertoire includes about 65,000 clones, just under 95% of them detected once, and about 4.4% sits in the top ten. V gave up 6 bases and J gave up 2 bases; unmatched junction bases: 10. The CDR3 is made up of 16 amino acids. Germline CDR1 is MDHEN and CDR2 is SYDVKM. Material for sequencing was PBMCs. This chain uses TRBV28 with TRBJ2-5, with 9 bases lining up with TRBD1. The TCR originated in a man aged 18 to 30 in good health and CMV-seropositive. CDR3 residues: CASSWAGTGIQETQYF. The CDR3 DNA reads TGTGCCAGCAGCTGGGCGGGGACAGGGATTCAAGAGACCCAGTACTTC.